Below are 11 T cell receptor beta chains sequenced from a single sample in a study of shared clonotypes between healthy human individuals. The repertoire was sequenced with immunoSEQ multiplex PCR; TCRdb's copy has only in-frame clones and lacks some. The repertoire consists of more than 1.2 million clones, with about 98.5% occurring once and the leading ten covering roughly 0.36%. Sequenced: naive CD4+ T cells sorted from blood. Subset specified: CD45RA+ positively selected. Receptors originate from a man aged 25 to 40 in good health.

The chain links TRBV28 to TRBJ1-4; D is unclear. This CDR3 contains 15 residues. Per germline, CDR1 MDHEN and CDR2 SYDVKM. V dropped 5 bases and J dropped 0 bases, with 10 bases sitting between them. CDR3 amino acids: CASSPIVPTNEKLFF. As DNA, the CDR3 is TGTGCCAGCAGTCCCATCGTGCCAACTAATGAAAAACTGTTTTTT.

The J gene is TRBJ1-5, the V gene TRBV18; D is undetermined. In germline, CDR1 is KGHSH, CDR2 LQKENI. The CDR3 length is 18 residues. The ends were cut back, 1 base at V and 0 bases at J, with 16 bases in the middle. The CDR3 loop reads CASSPLGGKVGSNQPQHF. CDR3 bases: TGTGCCAGCTCACCACTGGGAGGGAAAGTAGGTAGCAATCAGCCCCAGCATTTT.

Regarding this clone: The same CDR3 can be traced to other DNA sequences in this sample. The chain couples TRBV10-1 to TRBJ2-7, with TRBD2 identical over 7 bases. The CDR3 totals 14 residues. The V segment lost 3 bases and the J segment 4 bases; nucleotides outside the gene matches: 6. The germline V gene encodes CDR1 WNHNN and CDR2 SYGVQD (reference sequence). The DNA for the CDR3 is TGCGCCAGCAGTGAAGGCGGGAGAGCTTACGAGCAGTACTTC. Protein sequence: CASSEGGRAYEQYF.

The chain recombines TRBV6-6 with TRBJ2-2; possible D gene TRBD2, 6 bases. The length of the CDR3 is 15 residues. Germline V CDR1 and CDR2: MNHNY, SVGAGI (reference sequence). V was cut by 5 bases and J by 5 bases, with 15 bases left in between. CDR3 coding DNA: TGTGCCAGCAGTACCCAAGGAGGGCCGACCGGGGAGCTGTTTTTT. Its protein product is CASSTQGGPTGELFF.

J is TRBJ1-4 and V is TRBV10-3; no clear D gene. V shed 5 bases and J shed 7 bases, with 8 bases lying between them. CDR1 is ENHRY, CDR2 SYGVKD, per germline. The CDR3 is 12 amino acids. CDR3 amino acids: CAISRPGEKLFF. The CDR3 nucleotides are TGTGCCATCAGTCGACCCGGTGAAAAACTGTTTTTT.

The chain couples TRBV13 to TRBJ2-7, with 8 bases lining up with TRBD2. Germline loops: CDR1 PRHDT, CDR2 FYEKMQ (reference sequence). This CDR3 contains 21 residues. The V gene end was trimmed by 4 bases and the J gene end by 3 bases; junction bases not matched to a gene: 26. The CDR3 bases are TGTGCCAGCAGCTCCTTAGTCCCGGGACTAGACGAAATTAACACCCACTACGAGCAGTACTTC. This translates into CASSSLVPGLDEINTHYEQYF.

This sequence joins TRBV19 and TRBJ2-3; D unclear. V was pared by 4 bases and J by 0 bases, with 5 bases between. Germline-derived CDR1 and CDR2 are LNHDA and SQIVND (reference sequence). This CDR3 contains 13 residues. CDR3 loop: CASSSVSTDTQYF. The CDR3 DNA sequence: TGTGCCAGTAGTAGCGTTAGCACAGATACGCAGTATTTT.

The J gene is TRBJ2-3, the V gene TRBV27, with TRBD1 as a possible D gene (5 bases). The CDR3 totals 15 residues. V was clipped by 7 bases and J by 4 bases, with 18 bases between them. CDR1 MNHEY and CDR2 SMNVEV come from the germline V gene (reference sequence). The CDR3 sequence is CASISPRGGSDTQYF. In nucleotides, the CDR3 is TGTGCCAGCATTTCCCCAAGGGGTGGGTCAGATACGCAGTATTTT.

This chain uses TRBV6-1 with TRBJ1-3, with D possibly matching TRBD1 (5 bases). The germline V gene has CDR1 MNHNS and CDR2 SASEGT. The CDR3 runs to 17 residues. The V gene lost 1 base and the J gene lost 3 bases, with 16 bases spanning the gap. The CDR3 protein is CASSEGRRAGYGNTIYF. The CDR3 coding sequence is TGTGCCAGCAGTGAAGGGAGAAGGGCAGGGTATGGAAACACCATATATTTT.

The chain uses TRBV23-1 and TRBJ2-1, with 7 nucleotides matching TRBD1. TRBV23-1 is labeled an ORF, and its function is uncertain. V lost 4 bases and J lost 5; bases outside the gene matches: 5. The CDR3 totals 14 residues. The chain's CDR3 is CASSRPGTDNEQFF. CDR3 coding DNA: TGCGCCAGCAGTCGACCTGGGACAGACAATGAGCAGTTCTTC.

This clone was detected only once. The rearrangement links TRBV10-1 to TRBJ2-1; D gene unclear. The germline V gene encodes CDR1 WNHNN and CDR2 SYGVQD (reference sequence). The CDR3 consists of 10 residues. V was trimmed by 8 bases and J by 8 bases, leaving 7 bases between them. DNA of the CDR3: TGCGCCAGCCACCGTCATGAGCAGTTCTTC. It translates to CASHRHEQFF.